A single TCR beta chain is shown here with its context. This clonotype was detected only once. Its binding antigen is unknown. No quality values exist for individual bases; no much larger clone is one base distant. Support from one read is weak. This sample was included in a study of CD8+CD57+ T cells in acquired aplastic anemia (dated by TCRdb to between 2017 and 2018). At the level of the whole study: Extracted DNA from sorted CD4+ and CD8+ cells averaged about 3 ug, ranging from roughly 0.17 to 27.4 ug. An average of approximately 10 million reads for CD4+ cells and 11 million to 13 million reads for CD8+ cells was obtained from healthy donor samples.

V is reduced by 5 bases and J by 7 bases, leaving a spacing of 12 bases between them. The CDR3 sequence holds 13 residues, the cysteine and phenylalanine included. Only the CDR3 DNA stays, 39 bases, in frame from base 1. Study-wide conclusions, independent of this receptor: Fewer than 30 CD8+ CDR3 sequences were found in both patients and controls but appeared to be highly expressed in patients and within the immunodominant clones of the patients. No significant difference in CD8+ Simpson's diversity was found between patients and healthy controls (P=0.060).

TCR beta VDJ combination and CDR3 sequence profiling used genomic DNA as the template. An Illumina HiSeq 2000 was used for TCR repertoire sequencing. From the authors' description of their analysis: Repertoires were assessed using TRBV/TRBJ rearrangement plots, CDR3 size and DJ length profiles, and Simpson's diversity index. The most abundant DNA sequence in the deep sequencing data was defined as the immunodominant clone. CDR3 amino acid sequences were checked for sharing between subjects and were compared against published repertoires and the VDJdb database. TCRdb reworked the public reads: Q25 trimming with fastp, MiXCR clone assembly, productive beta chains retained. Entries are consolidated by CDR3 protein sequence, retaining the most common genes and DNA. The V and J calls reflect TCRdb's pipeline rather than the authors' work. For this sample there are tens of thousands of distinct CDR3 sequences; about 77% appear just once. 22% of the sample goes to the ten largest clones.

TCR repertoires of sorted CD4+ and CD8+ blood T cells from severe aplastic anemia patients and healthy subjects were deep-sequenced in the study. Ficoll-Paque density gradient centrifugation was used to isolate peripheral blood mononuclear cells. Before DNA extraction, CD4+ and CD8+ T cells were sorted with FACS or magnetic beads. This TCR was sampled from a human donor in good health, serving as a control. The sequenced sample was sorted CD4+, CD8+, or CD8+CD57+ T cells (not recorded which) from PBMCs. The chain joins TRBV12-3 or TRBV12-4 to TRBJ1-5; a tentative D call is TRBD1 (6 bases match). CDR3 reads: CASSVGGGQPQHF. The DNA is as follows: TGTGCCAGCAGTGTAGGGGGAGGACAGCCCCAGCATTTT.